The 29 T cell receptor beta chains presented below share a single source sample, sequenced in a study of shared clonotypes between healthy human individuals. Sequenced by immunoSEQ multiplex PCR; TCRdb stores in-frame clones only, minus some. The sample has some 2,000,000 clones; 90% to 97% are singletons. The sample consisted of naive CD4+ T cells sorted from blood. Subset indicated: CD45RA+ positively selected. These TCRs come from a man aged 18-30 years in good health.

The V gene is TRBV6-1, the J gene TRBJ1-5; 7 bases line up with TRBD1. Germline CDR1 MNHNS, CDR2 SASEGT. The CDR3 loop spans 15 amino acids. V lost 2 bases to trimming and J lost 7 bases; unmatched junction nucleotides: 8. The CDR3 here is CASSESRGIGQPQHF. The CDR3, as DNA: TGTGCCAGCAGTGAATCCAGGGGGATTGGACAGCCCCAGCATTTT.

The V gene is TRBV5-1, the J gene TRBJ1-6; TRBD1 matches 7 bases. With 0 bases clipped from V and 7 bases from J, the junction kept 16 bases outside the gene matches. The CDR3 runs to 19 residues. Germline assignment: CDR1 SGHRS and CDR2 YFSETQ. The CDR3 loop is CASSLVGPNRDSQNSPLHF. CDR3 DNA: TGCGCCAGCAGCTTGGTGGGGCCCAACCGGGACAGTCAGAATTCACCCCTCCACTTT.

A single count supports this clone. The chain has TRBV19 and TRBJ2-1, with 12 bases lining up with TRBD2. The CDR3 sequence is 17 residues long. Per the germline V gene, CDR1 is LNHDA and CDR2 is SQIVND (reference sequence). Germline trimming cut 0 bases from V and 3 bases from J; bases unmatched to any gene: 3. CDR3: CASSIDLTSGGYNEQFF. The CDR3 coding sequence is TGTGCCAGTAGTATAGACTTGACTAGCGGGGGCTACAATGAGCAGTTCTTC. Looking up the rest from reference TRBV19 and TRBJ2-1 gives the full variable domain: DGGITQSPKYLFRKEGQNVTLSCEQNLNHDAMYWYRQDPGQGLRLIYYSQIVNDFQKGDIAEGYSVSREKKESFPLTVTSAQKNPTAFYLCASSIDLTSGGYNEQFFGPGTRLTVL.

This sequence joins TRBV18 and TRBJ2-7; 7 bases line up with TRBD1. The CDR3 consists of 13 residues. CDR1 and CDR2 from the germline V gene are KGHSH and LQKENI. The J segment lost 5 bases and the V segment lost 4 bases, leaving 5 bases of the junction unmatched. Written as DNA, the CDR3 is TGTGCCAGCTCACGAGACAGGGTCGACGAGCAGTACTTC. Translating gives CASSRDRVDEQYF.

CDR3 sequence: CAWSPGRTSSTDTQYF. Here the CDR3 DNA reads TGTGCCTGGAGCCCCGGACGGACCTCTAGCACAGATACGCAGTATTTT. The chain employs TRBV30 and TRBJ2-3; D not resolved. The CDR3 contains 16 residues. The V gene lost 3 bases and the J gene lost 0 bases, with 16 bases spanning the gap. The germline V gene encodes CDR1 GTSNPN and CDR2 SVGIG (reference sequence).

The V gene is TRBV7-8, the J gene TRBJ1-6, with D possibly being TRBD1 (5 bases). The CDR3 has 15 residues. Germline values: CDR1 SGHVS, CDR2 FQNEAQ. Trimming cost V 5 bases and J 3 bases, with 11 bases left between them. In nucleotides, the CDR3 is TGTGCCAGCAGCGGCGAACAGGACTATAATTCACCCCTCCACTTT. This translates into CASSGEQDYNSPLHF.

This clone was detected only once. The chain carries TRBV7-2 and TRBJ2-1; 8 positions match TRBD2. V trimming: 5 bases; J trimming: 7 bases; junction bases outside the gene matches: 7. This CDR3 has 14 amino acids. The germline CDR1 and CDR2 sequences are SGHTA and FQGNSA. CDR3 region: CASSRGLASNEQFF. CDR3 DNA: TGTGCCAGCAGCCGCGGACTAGCTAGTAATGAGCAGTTCTTC.

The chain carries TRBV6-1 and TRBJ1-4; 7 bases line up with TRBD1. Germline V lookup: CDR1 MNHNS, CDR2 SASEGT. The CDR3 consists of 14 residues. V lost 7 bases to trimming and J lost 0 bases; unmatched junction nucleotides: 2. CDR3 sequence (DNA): TGTGCCAGCAAAGGACAGGCAACTAATGAAAAACTGTTTTTT. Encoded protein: CASKGQATNEKLFF.

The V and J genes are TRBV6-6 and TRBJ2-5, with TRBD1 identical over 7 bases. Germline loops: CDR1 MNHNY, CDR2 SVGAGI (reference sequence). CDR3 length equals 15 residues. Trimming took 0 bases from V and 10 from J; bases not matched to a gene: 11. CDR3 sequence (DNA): TGTGCCAGCAGTTACTCCGGACAGGCAGCAAACGACCAGTACTTC. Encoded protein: CASSYSGQAANDQYF.

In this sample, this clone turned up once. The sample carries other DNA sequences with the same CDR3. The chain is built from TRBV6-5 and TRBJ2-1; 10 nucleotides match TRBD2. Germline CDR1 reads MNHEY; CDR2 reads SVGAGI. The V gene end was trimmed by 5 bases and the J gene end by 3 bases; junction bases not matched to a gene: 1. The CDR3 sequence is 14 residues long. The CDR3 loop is CASSRLAGYNEQFF. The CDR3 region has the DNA TGTGCCAGCAGTAGACTAGCGGGCTACAATGAGCAGTTCTTC.

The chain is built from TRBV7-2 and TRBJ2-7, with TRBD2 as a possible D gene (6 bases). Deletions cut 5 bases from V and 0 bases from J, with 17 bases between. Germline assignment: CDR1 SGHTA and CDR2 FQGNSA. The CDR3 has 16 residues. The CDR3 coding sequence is TGTGCCAGCAGCGAAGGGCCCGCGGGACCCTCCTACGAGCAGTACTTC. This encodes CASSEGPAGPSYEQYF. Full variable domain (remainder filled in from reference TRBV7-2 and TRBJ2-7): GAGVSQSPSNKVTEKGKDVELRCDPISGHTALYWYRQSLGQGLEFLIYFQGNSAPDKSGLPSDRFSAERTGGSVSTLTIQRTQQEDSAVYLCASSEGPAGPSYEQYFGPGTRLTVT.

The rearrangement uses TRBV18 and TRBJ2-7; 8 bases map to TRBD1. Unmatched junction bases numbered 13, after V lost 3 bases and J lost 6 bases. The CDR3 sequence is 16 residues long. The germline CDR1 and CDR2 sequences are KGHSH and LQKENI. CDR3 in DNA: TGTGCCAGCTCACCCCTTGCCGGGACAGGAGGACCCGAGCAGTACTTC. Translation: CASSPLAGTGGPEQYF.

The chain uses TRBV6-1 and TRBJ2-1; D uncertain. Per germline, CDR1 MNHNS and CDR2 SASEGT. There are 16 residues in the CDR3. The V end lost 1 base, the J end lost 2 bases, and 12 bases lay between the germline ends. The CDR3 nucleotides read TGTGCCAGCAGTGAAGGTGTCAACCCTCCCTACAATGAGCAGTTCTTC. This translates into CASSEGVNPPYNEQFF.

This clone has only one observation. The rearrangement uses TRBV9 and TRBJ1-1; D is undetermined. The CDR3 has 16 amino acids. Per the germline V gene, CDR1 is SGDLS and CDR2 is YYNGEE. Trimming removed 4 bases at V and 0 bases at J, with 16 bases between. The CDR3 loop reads CASSPQVGLMNTEAFF. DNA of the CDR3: TGTGCCAGCAGCCCCCAGGTCGGGCTCATGAACACTGAAGCTTTCTTT.

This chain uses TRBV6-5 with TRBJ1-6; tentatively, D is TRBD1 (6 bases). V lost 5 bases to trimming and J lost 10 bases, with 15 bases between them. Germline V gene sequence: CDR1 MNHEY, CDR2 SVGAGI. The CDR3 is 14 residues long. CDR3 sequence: CASSRGSGDSPLHF. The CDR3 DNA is TGTGCCAGCAGTCGAGGTTCAGGGGACTCACCCCTCCACTTT.

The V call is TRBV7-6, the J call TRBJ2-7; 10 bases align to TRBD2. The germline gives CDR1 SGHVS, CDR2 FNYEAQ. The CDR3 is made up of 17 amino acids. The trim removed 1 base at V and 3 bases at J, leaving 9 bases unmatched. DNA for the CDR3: TGTGCCAGCAGCTTAGGGGTAGCGGGAGGAGGGATCTACGAGCAGTACTTC. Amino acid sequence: CASSLGVAGGGIYEQYF. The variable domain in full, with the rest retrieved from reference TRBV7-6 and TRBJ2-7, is GAGVSQSPRYKVTKRGQDVALRCDPISGHVSLYWYRQALGQGPEFLTYFNYEAQQDKSGLPNDRFSAERPEGSISTLTIQRTEQRDSAMYRCASSLGVAGGGIYEQYFGPGTRLTVT.

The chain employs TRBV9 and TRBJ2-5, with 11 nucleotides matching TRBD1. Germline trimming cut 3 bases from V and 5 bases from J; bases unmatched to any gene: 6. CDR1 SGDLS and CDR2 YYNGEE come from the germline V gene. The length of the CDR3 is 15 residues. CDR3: CASSGGQGAFETQYF. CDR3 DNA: TGTGCCAGCAGCGGCGGACAGGGGGCTTTTGAGACCCAGTACTTC.

The CDR3 region is CASSPLGEANYGYTF. For the CDR3, the DNA is TGTGCCAGCTCACCATTAGGGGAGGCTAACTATGGCTACACCTTC. V usage is TRBV18 and J usage is TRBJ1-2, with TRBD1 as a possible D gene (5 bases). Germline CDR1 reads KGHSH; CDR2 reads LQKENI. Trimming stripped 2 bases from V and 0 bases from J, with 10 bases between. The CDR3 runs 15 residues.

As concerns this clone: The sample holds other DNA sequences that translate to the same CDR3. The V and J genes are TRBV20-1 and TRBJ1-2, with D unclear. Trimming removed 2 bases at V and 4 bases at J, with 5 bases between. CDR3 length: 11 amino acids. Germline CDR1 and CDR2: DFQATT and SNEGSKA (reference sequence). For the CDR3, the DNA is TGCAGTGCTAGACTGAGCTATGGCTACACCTTC. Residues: CSARLSYGYTF.

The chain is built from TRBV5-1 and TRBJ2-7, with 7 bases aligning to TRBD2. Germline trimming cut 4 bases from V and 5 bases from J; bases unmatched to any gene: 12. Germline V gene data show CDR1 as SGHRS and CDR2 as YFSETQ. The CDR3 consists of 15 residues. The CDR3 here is CASSHQAGRANEQYF. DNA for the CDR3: TGCGCCAGCAGCCACCAAGCGGGAAGAGCTAACGAGCAGTACTTC. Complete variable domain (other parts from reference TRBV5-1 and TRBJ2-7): KAGVTQTPRYLIKTRGQQVTLSCSPISGHRSVSWYQQTPGQGLQFLFEYFSETQRNKGNFPGRFSGRQFSNSRSEMNVSTLELGDSALYLCASSHQAGRANEQYFGPGTRLTVT.

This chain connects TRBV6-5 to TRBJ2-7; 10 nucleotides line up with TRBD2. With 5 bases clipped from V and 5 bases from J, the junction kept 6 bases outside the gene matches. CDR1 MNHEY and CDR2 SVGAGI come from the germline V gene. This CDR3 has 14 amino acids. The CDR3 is CASSPLTSGNEQYF. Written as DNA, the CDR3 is TGTGCCAGCAGTCCGCTCACTAGCGGGAACGAGCAGTACTTC.

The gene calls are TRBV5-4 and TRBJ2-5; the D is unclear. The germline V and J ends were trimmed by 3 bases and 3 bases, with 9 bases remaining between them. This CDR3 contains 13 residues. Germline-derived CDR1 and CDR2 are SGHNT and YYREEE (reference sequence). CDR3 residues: CASSWYFKETQYF. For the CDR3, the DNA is TGTGCCAGCAGCTGGTATTTTAAAGAGACCCAGTACTTC. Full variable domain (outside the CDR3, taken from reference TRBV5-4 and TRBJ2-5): ETGVTQSPTHLIKTRGQQVTLRCSSQSGHNTVSWYQQALGQGPQFIFQYYREEENGRGNFPPRFSGLQFPNYSSELNVNALELDDSALYLCASSWYFKETQYFGPGTRLLVL.

This CDR3 is CASSIGMSTDTQYF. CDR3 DNA sequence: TGTGCCAGCAGTATCGGGATGAGCACAGATACGCAGTATTTT. The V gene is TRBV6-1, the J gene TRBJ2-3; TRBD2 might be the D (5 bases). Deletions cut 5 bases from V and 0 bases from J, with 9 bases between. This CDR3 is 14 amino acids long. In germline, CDR1 is MNHNS, CDR2 SASEGT.

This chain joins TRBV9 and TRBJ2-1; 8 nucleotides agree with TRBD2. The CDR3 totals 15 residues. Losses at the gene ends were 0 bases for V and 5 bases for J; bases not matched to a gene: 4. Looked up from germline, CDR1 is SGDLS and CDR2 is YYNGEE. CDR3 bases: TGTGCCAGCAGCGTAGGAGGGACTAGGAACAATGAGCAGTTCTTC. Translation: CASSVGGTRNNEQFF.

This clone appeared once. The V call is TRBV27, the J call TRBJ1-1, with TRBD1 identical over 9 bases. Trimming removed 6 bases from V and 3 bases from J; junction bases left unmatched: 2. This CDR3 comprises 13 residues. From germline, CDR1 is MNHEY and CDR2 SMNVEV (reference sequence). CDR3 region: CASRGTGHTEAFF. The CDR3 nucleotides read TGTGCCAGCAGAGGGACAGGGCACACTGAAGCTTTCTTT.

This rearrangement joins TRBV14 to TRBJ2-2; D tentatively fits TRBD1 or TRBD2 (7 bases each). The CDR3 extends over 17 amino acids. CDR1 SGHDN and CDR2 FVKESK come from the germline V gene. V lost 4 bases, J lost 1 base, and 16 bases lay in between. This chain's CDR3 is CASSPYGRGLNTGELFF. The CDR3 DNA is TGTGCCAGCAGCCCCTATGGGAGGGGGCTGAACACCGGGGAGCTGTTTTTT.

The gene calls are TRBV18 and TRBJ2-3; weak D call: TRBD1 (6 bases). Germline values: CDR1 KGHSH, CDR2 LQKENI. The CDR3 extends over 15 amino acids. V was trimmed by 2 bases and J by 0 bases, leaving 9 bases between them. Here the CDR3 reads CASSPGQQSTDTQYF. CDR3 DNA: TGTGCCAGCTCACCAGGACAGCAAAGCACAGATACGCAGTATTTT.

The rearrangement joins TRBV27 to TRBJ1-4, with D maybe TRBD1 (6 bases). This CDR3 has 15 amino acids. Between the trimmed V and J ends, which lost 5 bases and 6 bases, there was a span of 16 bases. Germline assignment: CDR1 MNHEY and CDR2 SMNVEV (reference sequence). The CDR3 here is CASSHDRIGDEKLFF. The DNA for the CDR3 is TGTGCCAGCAGTCACGACAGGATCGGGGATGAAAAACTGTTTTTT. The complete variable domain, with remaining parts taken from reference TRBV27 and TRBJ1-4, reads EAQVTQNPRYLITVTGKKLTVTCSQNMNHEYMSWYRQDPGLGLRQIYYSMNVEVTDKGDVPEGYKVSRKEKRNFPLILESPSPNQTSLYFCASSHDRIGDEKLFFGSGTQLSVL.

CDR3 residues: CASSRSGGAYEQYF. The CDR3 DNA is TGTGCCAGTAGCCGGAGCGGGGGGGCCTACGAGCAGTACTTC. The V and J genes are TRBV19 and TRBJ2-7, with TRBD2 matching 10 bases. Germline CDR1 reads LNHDA; CDR2 reads SQIVND (reference sequence). This CDR3 is 14 amino acids long. V shed 6 bases, J shed 2 bases, and the junction held 4 bases outside the gene matches.